This TCR beta chain was observed in a study of cytomegalovirus exposure and HLA in healthy donors. Study in general: The Caucasian-associated ancestry cluster contained 81% of the roughly 370 genotyped donors.

When sampled, the donors appeared nominally healthy, though they likely had unrecorded immune exposures. PCR employed 60 Vbeta and 13 Jbeta primers. Measured with immunoSEQ multiplex PCR; TCRdb has only the in-frame clones, and not every one. This repertoire shows 75,000 to 100,000 clones, approximately 74% found once; its top ten account for 13% to 15%. Study results and limitations: Diagnosis of cytomegalovirus status made by the classifier reportedly showed high specificity and sensitivity.

This CDR3 has 17 amino acids. Germline V CDR1 and CDR2: LNHDA, SQIVND (reference sequence). V was pared by 7 bases and J by 0 bases, with 12 bases of the junction left unmatched. This clone was seen only once. No antigen is known for it. V and J are TRBV19 and TRBJ1-5, with 7 positions matching TRBD1. Sequencing was carried out using PBMCs. The source of this sequence is a woman in her seventies in good health and CMV-seropositive. CDR3 residues: CASNPTGLPYSNQPQHF. The CDR3 nucleotides read TGTGCCAGTAACCCGACAGGGTTACCCTATAGCAATCAGCCCCAGCATTTT.